This TCR beta chain was sequenced in a study of naive and memory T cell subsets. Study results and caveats: In CD4 and CD8 cells, diversity dropped from naive through EMRA. Over 85% of naive TCR sequences appeared only once, unlike memory subsets. A few larger clonotypes appeared in naive repertoires, especially CD8, possibly memory cells re-expressing CD45RA.

This clonotype occurred a few times. No antigen is known for it. Trimming left V 2 bases short and J 2 bases short, with 11 bases between. Per the germline V gene, CDR1 is SGHRS and CDR2 is YFSETQ. CDR3 length: 14 amino acids. Two oligonucleotides, mixed equimolar, formed the beta constant-region primer covering TRBC1 and TRBC2. Nested alpha and beta constant-region primers with the SP2 primer drove four PCR rounds on ligated cDNA. TCRdb itself ran the UMI-ligation and nested PCR reads through MiXCR, one entry per CDR3 protein. The sample carries 140,000 to 150,000 distinct CDR3 sequences, approximately 22% recorded once.

The sequence was obtained from a human donor in good health. The V gene is TRBV5-1, the J gene TRBJ2-7, with D possibly matching TRBD2 (5 bases). Material for sequencing was naive CD4+ T cells from blood. CDR3 DNA sequence: TGCGCCAGCAGCTTTTCACTAGAGGCCTACGAGCAGTACTTC. This codes for CASSFSLEAYEQYF.